This T cell receptor beta chain was retrieved from a study of blood T cells in healthy people across ages. Study findings and constraints: A conclusive naive versus antigen-experienced comparison was prevented by the unsorted PBMCs. Older age coincided with a roughly linear decline in TCR beta diversity per million T cells.

A word on this clonotype: The antigen is not known.

It was with a sample-barcoded 5' primer and a J-beta primer mix that a second PCR of roughly 6 to 12 cycles was run. TCRdb re-derived calls from the 5' RACE reads in MiXCR, one entry per CDR3 protein. The sample includes fewer than 900,000 distinct CDR3 sequences, around 36% of them seen just once. Per sample, a minimum of 7 million PBMCs were isolated. There were at least 5.5 micrograms of total RNA extracted from every sample. The CDR3 sequence is 12 residues long. Germline V gene data show CDR1 as MNHNS and CDR2 as SASEGT. The V end was cut by 2 bases, the J end by 7 bases, with 6 bases between. The V and J genes are TRBV6-1 and TRBJ1-5; no clear D. The receptor was derived from a man younger than 35 in good health. Sequenced sample: blood. The CDR3 sequence: CASSEIPQPQHF. CDR3 sequence (DNA): TGTGCCAGCAGTGAAATTCCCCAGCCCCAGCATTTT.